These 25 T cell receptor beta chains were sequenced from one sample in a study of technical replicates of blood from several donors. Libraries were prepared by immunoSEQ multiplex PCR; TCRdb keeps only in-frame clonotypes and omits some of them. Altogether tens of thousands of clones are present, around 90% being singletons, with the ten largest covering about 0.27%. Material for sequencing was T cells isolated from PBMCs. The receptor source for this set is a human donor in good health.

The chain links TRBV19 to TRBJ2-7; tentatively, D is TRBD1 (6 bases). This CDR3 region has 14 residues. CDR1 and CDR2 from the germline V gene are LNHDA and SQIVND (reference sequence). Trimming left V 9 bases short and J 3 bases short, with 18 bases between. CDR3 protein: CASSQVGAIYEQYF. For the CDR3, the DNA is TGTGCCAGCTCCCAGGTGGGGGCTATCTACGAGCAGTACTTC.

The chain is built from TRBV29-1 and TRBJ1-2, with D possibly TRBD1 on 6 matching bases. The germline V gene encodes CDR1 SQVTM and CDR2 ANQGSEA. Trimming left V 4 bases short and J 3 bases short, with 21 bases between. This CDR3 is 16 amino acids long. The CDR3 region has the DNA TGCAGCGTTGGGGCCTCAACAGGGCGCGGATACTATGGCTACACCTTC. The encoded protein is CSVGASTGRGYYGYTF.

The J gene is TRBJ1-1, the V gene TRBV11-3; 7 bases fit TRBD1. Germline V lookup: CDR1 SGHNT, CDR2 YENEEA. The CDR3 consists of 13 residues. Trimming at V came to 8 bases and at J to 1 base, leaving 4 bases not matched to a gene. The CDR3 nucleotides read TGTGCCAGCGATGCAGGGGGGAACACTGAAGCTTTCTTT. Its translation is CASDAGGNTEAFF.

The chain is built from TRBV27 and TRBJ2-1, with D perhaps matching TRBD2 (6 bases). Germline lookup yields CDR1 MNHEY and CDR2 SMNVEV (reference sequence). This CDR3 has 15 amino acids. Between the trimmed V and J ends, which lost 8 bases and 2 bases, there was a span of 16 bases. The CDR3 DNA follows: TGTGCCAGCTCACCCCTAGCGACTACCTACAATGAGCAGTTCTTC. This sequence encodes CASSPLATTYNEQFF.

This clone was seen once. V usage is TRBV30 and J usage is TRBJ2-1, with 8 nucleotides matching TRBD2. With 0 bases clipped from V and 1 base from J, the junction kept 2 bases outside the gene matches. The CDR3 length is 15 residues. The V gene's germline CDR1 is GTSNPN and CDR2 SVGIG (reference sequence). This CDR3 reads CAWSVSGGSYNEQFF. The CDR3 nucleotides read TGTGCCTGGAGTGTATCGGGGGGGTCCTACAATGAGCAGTTCTTC.

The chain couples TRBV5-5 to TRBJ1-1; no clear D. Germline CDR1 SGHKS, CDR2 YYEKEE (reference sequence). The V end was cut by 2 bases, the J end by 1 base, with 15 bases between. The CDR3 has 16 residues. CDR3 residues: CASSFSPTTENTEAFF. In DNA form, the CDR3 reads TGTGCCAGCAGCTTCTCACCTACAACAGAGAACACTGAAGCTTTCTTT.

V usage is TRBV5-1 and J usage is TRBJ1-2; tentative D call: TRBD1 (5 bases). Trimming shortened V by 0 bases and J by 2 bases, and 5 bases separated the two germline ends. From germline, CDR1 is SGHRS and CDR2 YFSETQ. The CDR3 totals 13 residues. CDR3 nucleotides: TGCGCCAGCAGCTTGGGACAGAACTATGGCTACACCTTC. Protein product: CASSLGQNYGYTF.

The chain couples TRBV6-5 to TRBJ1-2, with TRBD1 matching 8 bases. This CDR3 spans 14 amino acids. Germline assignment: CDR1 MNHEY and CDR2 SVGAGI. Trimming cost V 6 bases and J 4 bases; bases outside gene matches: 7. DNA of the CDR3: TGTGCCAGCAGCCCAGGGGGCGCGGCCTATGGCTACACCTTC. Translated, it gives CASSPGGAAYGYTF.

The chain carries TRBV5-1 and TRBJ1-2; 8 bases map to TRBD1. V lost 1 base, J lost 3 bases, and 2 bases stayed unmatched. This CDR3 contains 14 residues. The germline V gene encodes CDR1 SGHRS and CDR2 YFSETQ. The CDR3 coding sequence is TGCGCCAGCAGCTTGCAGGGGGCGGACTATGGCTACACCTTC. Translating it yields CASSLQGADYGYTF.

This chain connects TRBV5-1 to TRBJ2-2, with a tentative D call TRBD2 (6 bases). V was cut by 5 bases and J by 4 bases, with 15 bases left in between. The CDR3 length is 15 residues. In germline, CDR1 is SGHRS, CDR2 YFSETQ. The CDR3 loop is CASSYRELGTGELFF. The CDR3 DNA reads TGCGCCAGCAGTTACCGGGAGTTAGGCACCGGGGAGCTGTTTTTT.

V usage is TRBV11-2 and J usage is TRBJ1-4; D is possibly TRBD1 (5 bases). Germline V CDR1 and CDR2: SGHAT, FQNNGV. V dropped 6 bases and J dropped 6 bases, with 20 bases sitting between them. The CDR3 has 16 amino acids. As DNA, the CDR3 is TGTGCCAGCAGTTCGCATAAGGGGCTTTTTTATGAAAAACTGTTTTTT. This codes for CASSSHKGLFYEKLFF.

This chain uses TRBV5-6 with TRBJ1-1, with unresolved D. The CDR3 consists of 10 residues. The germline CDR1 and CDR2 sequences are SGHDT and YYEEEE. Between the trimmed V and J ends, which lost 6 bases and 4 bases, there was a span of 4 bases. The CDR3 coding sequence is TGTGCCAGCATATTCACTGAAGCTTTCTTT. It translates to CASIFTEAFF.

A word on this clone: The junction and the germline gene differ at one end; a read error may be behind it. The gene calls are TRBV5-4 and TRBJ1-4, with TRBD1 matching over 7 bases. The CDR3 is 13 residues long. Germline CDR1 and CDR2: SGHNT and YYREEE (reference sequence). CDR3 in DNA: TGTGCCAGCAGCTACTACTCCAGTGGGACAGAGGTTTTT. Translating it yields CASSYYSSGTEVF. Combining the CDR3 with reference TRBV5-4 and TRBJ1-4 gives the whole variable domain ETGVTQSPTHLIKTRGQQVTLRCSSQSGHNTVSWYQQALGQGPQFIFQYYREEENGRGNFPPRFSGLQFPNYSSELNVNALELDDSALYLCASSYYSSGTEVFGSGTQLSVL.

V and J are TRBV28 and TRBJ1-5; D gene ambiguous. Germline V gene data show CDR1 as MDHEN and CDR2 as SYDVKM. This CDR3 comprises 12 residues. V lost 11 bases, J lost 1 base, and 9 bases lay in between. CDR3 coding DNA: TGTGCCCCGCCGAGGAGCAATCAGCCCCAGCATTTT. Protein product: CAPPRSNQPQHF. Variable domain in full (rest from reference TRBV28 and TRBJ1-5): DVKVTQSSRYLVKRTGEKVFLECVQDMDHENMFWYRQDPGLGLRLIYFSYDVKMKEKGDIPEGYSVSREKKERFSLILESASTNQTSMYLCAPPRSNQPQHFGDGTRLSIL.

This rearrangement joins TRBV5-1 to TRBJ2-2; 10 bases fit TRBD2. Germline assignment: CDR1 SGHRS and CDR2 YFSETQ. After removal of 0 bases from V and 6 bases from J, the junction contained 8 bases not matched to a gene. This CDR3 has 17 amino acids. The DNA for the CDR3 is TGCGCCAGCAGCTTGGAATCGATGAGCGGGGGGGCCGGGGAGCTGTTTTTT. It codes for CASSLESMSGGAGELFF.

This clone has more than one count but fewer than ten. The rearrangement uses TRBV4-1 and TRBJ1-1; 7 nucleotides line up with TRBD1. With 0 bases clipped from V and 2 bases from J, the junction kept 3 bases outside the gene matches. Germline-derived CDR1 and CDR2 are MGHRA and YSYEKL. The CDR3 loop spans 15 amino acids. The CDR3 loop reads CASSQDDRVNTEAFF. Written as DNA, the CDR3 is TGCGCCAGCAGCCAAGATGACAGGGTCAACACTGAAGCTTTCTTT.

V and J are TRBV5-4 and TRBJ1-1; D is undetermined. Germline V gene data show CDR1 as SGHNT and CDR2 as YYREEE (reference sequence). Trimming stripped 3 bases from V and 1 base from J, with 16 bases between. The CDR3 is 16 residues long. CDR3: CASSSTDGRPNTEAFF. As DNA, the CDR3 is TGTGCCAGCAGCTCGACGGACGGGAGACCGAACACTGAAGCTTTCTTT.

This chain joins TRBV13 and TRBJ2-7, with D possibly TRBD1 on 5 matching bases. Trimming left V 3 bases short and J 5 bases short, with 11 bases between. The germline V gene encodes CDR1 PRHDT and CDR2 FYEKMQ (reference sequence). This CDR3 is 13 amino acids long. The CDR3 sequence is CASSFPDRDEQYF. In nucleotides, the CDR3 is TGTGCCAGCAGCTTCCCCGACAGAGACGAGCAGTACTTC. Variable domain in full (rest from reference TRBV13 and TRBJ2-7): AAGVIQSPRHLIKEKRETATLKCYPIPRHDTVYWYQQGPGQDPQFLISFYEKMQSDKGSIPDRFSAQQFSDYHSELNMSSLELGDSALYFCASSFPDRDEQYFGPGTRLTVT.

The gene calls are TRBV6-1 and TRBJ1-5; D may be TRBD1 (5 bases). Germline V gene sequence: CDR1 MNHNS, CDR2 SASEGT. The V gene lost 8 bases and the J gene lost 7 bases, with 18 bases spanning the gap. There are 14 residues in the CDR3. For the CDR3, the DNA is TGTGCCAGCTCGGATCTTTCTCCAGGGCAGCCCCAGCATTTT. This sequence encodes CASSDLSPGQPQHF.

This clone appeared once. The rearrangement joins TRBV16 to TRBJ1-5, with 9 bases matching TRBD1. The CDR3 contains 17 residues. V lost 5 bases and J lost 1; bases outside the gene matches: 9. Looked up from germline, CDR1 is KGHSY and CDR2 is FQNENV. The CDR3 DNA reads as TGTGCCAGCAGCTCAACAGGGGGCGGTATAAGCAATCAGCCCCAGCATTTT. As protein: CASSSTGGGISNQPQHF.

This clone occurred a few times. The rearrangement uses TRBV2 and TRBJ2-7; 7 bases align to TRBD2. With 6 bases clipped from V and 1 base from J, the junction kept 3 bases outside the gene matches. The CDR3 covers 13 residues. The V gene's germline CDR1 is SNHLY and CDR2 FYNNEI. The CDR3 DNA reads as TGTGCCAGCAGAGGGACTAATTCCTACGAGCAGTACTTC. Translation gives CASRGTNSYEQYF.

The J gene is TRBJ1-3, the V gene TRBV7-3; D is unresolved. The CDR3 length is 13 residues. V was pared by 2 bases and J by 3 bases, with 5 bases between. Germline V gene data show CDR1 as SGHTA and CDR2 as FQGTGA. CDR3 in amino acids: CASSLGSGNTIYF. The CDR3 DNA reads TGTGCCAGCAGCTTAGGGAGTGGAAACACCATATATTTT.

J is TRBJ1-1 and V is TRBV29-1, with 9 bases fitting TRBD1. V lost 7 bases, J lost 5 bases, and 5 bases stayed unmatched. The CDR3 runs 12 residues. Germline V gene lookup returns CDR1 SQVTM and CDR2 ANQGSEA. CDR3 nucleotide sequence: TGCAGCGCCCAACAGGGGGCGACTGAAGCTTTCTTT. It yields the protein CSAQQGATEAFF. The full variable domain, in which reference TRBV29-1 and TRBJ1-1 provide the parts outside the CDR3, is SAVISQKPSRDICQRGTSLTIQCQVDSQVTMMFWYRQQPGQSLTLIATANQGSEATYESGFVIDKFPISRPNLTFSTLTVSNMSPEDSSIYLCSAQQGATEAFFGQGTRLTVV.

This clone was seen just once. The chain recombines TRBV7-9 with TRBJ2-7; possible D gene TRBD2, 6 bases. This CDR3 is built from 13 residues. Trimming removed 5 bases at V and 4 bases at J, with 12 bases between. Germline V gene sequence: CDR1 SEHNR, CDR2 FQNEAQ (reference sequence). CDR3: CASSPPGTYEQYF. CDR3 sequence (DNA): TGTGCCAGCAGCCCCCCGGGGACTTACGAGCAGTACTTC.

The CDR3 coding sequence is TGTGCCAGCAGCCCCGGGACTAGCGGGAAACATCTTCAAGTTGGGCGGTTCTTC. Translating gives CASSPGTSGKHLQVGRFF. The J gene is TRBJ2-1, the V gene TRBV5-4; 13 nucleotides match TRBD2. The trim removed 4 bases at V and 15 bases at J, leaving 22 bases unmatched. CDR1 and CDR2 from the germline V gene are SGHNT and YYREEE (reference sequence). The CDR3 is 18 amino acids.